These 9 T cell receptor beta chains originate from one sample sequenced in a study of shared clonotypes between healthy human individuals. Sequencing used immunoSEQ multiplex PCR; TCRdb keeps in-frame clones, though not all of them. The sample holds approximately 980,000 clones, over 75% seen once. Sequencing used memory CD4+ T cells sorted from blood. The subset is: CD45RA-negative fraction. The receptors come from a man younger than 30 in good health.

This clone has a handful of counts. This chain links TRBV2 with TRBJ2-2; maybe TRBD1 (6 bases). Between the trimmed V and J ends, which lost 0 bases and 13 bases, there was a span of 15 bases. From germline, CDR1 is SNHLY and CDR2 FYNNEI. The CDR3 is made up of 14 amino acids. The CDR3 sequence is CASSEAGTTVGLFF. In DNA form, the CDR3 reads TGTGCCAGCAGTGAAGCCGGGACAACCGTGGGGCTGTTTTTT.

The chain joins TRBV7-9 to TRBJ2-7; possibly TRBD1 for D (6 bases). Trimming cost V 0 bases and J 4 bases, with 16 bases left between them. CDR1 is SEHNR, CDR2 FQNEAQ, per germline (reference sequence). The CDR3 consists of 16 residues. The DNA for the CDR3 is TGTGCCAGCAGCTTAGCGGTGGGGGCGGTGATATACGAGCAGTACTTC. Translated, it gives CASSLAVGAVIYEQYF.

CDR3 nucleotide sequence: TGTGCCAGTAGTATGACAGGAATAGGTTCTGGGGCCAACGTCCTGACTTTC. Protein product: CASSMTGIGSGANVLTF. This chain uses TRBV19 with TRBJ2-6; D is perhaps TRBD1 (6 bases). The CDR3 loop spans 17 amino acids. Trimming took off 3 bases at V and 1 base at J, with 13 bases between the two ends. Per germline, CDR1 LNHDA and CDR2 SQIVND (reference sequence).

The chain combines TRBV5-6 with TRBJ1-2; 8 bases agree with TRBD1. With V trimmed by 2 bases and J by 4 bases, 7 bases remained unmatched. CDR1 and CDR2 (germline): SGHDT, YYEEEE. This CDR3 region has 15 residues. The DNA of the CDR3 is TGTGCCAGCAGCTTCGGACAGGGTCGGATCTATGGCTACACCTTC. Translated, it gives CASSFGQGRIYGYTF.

The J gene is TRBJ2-3, the V gene TRBV5-1; the match to TRBD2 covers 7 bases. The CDR3 contains 14 residues. After removal of 4 bases from V and 5 bases from J, the junction contained 7 bases not matched to a gene. CDR1 is SGHRS, CDR2 YFSETQ, per germline. The DNA of the CDR3 is TGCGCCAGCAGCCGGGAGGCTAGCCTAGATACGCAGTATTTT. It codes for CASSREASLDTQYF.

The chain uses TRBV6-5 and TRBJ1-5; D unclear. Per the germline V gene, CDR1 is MNHEY and CDR2 is SVGAGI. V lost 3 bases and J lost 5, with 11 bases in between. CDR3 size: 14 residues. The CDR3 DNA reads TGTGCCAGCAGTTATAAGGGTCGCCATCAGCCCCAGCATTTT. As protein: CASSYKGRHQPQHF.

The rearrangement links TRBV23-1 to TRBJ1-5; 7 bases line up with TRBD1. TRBV23-1 is reported as an ORF; its role is uncertain. Trimming took 0 bases from V and 7 from J; bases not matched to a gene: 6. The CDR3 runs 15 residues. The CDR3 region has the DNA TGCGCCAGCAGTCAATCTTGGGACAGACGACAGCCCCAGCATTTT. It codes for CASSQSWDRRQPQHF.

The J gene is TRBJ2-5, the V gene TRBV4-3; D tentatively fits TRBD1 or TRBD2 (5 bases each). The CDR3 is 14 amino acids. Trimming took off 9 bases at V and 7 bases at J, with 21 bases between the two ends. Germline V gene sequence: CDR1 LGHNA, CDR2 YSLEER. CDR3 nucleotide sequence: TGCGCCAGGAGGGGCGCTTACGGTGCAGCGACCCAGTACTTC. Residues: CARRGAYGAATQYF.

This clone was observed a single time. The rearrangement joins TRBV29-1 to TRBJ2-1, with D perhaps matching TRBD1 or TRBD2 (6 bases each). Germline-derived CDR1 and CDR2 are SQVTM and ANQGSEA. Trimming left V 7 bases short and J 10 bases short, with 20 bases between. CDR3 length equals 13 residues. In nucleotides, the CDR3 is TGCAGCGCCAACACGCCGGGGGCACGCGAGCAGTTCTTC. Translating it yields CSANTPGAREQFF.